What follows are 15 T cell receptor beta chains derived from one specimen sequenced in a study of blood T cell repertoires in COVID-19. The table came from immunoSEQ multiplex PCR; TCRdb's copy has only in-frame clones and leaves some out. The sample has roughly 330,000 clones, around 87% seen once; the top ten hold roughly 5%. The sample consisted of PBMCs or T cells enriched from blood (not recorded which). The receptors originated from a woman aged 30 to 39 who had recovered from COVID-19.

This chain joins TRBV2 and TRBJ1-5; D is perhaps TRBD1 (6 bases). This CDR3 comprises 14 residues. CDR1 is SNHLY, CDR2 FYNNEI, per germline. Deletions cut 5 bases from V and 11 bases from J, with 19 bases between. The CDR3 DNA is TGTGCCAGCAGTTTTACAGGGCCTCTAACAACCCAGCATTTT. Protein sequence: CASSFTGPLTTQHF.

V usage is TRBV5-8 and J usage is TRBJ1-4; D perhaps matches TRBD1 (6 bases). The CDR3 covers 16 residues. Germline lookup yields CDR1 SGHTS and CDR2 YDEGEE. Trimming left V 0 bases short and J 0 bases short, with 9 bases between. The CDR3 DNA sequence: TGTGCCAGCAGCTTGGGACAGGAGGCAACTAATGAAAAACTGTTTTTT. Its translation is CASSLGQEATNEKLFF.

The V and J genes are TRBV12-3 or TRBV12-4 and TRBJ2-3; D uncertain. The CDR3 runs to 12 residues. Trimming left V 6 bases short and J 10 bases short, with 14 bases between. CDR3 bases: TGTGCCAGCAGATCCACTTCATCCGCGCAGTATTTT. This codes for CASRSTSSAQYF.

The chain employs TRBV19 and TRBJ2-1, with TRBD2 as a possible D gene (5 bases). The CDR3 is made up of 14 amino acids. Trimming stripped 3 bases from V and 3 bases from J, with 9 bases between. Germline CDR1 is LNHDA and CDR2 is SQIVND (reference sequence). The CDR3 spells CASSIGLLYNEQFF. Written as DNA, the CDR3 is TGTGCCAGTAGTATTGGACTTCTCTACAATGAGCAGTTCTTC.

This chain links TRBV6-5 with TRBJ2-5; perhaps TRBD2 as D (6 bases). Germline V gives CDR1 MNHEY, CDR2 SVGAGI. V was clipped by 5 bases and J by 5 bases, with 9 bases between them. This CDR3 is 12 amino acids long. CDR3 region: CASSRDWETQYF. Here the CDR3 DNA reads TGTGCCAGCAGTCGGGACTGGGAGACCCAGTACTTC.

The rearrangement uses TRBV7-9 and TRBJ1-6, with a possible D match to TRBD1 (5 bases). CDR1 and CDR2 from the germline V gene are SEHNR and FQNEAQ (reference sequence). The CDR3 consists of 14 residues. V lost 1 base and J lost 10, with 11 bases in between. The CDR3 coding sequence is TGTGCCAGCAGCTTAGTGGCAGGGTGGTCACCCCTCCACTTT. It encodes CASSLVAGWSPLHF. Based on the CDR3 plus reference TRBV7-9 and TRBJ1-6, the full variable domain is DTGVSQNPRHKITKRGQNVTFRCDPISEHNRLYWYRQTLGQGPEFLTYFQNEAQLEKSRLLSDRFSAERPKGSFSTLEIQRTEQGDSAMYLCASSLVAGWSPLHFGNGTRLTVT.

Comment on this clone: This CDR3 is also generated by other DNA sequences in the sample. The chain carries TRBV5-1 and TRBJ2-5; 7 nucleotides match TRBD1. Germline-derived CDR1 and CDR2 are SGHRS and YFSETQ. The trim removed 4 bases at V and 1 base at J, leaving 4 bases unmatched. CDR3 size: 14 residues. CDR3 sequence (DNA): TGCGCCAGCAGCCCGGGGACAGTCCAAGAGACCCAGTACTTC. It is translated as CASSPGTVQETQYF. Full variable domain (remainder filled in from reference TRBV5-1 and TRBJ2-5): KAGVTQTPRYLIKTRGQQVTLSCSPISGHRSVSWYQQTPGQGLQFLFEYFSETQRNKGNFPGRFSGRQFSNSRSEMNVSTLELGDSALYLCASSPGTVQETQYFGPGTRLLVL.

This clone was seen only once. DNA of the CDR3: TGTGCCAGCAGCCCGCTAATGGGGACAGGGAGGTCACCCCTCCACTTT. Protein: CASSPLMGTGRSPLHF. This chain joins TRBV7-6 and TRBJ1-6, with 9 nucleotides matching TRBD1. The J segment lost 10 bases and the V segment lost 5 bases, leaving 12 bases of the junction unmatched. Germline V gene lookup returns CDR1 SGHVS and CDR2 FNYEAQ. This CDR3 is built from 16 residues.

This chain joins TRBV18 and TRBJ2-3; 10 positions agree with TRBD1. This CDR3 is 14 amino acids long. Germline CDR1 and CDR2: KGHSH and LQKENI. V shed 2 bases and J 6 bases; nucleotides not matched to a gene: 2. In DNA, the CDR3 is TGTGCCAGCTCACCAGGGACAGGGGTGGATACGCAGTATTTT. This sequence encodes CASSPGTGVDTQYF.

V and J are TRBV6-5 and TRBJ2-5; a possible D gene is TRBD2 (6 bases). CDR1 and CDR2 from the germline V gene are MNHEY and SVGAGI. V shed 7 bases and J shed 1 base, with 13 bases lying between them. This CDR3 has 14 amino acids. The CDR3 nucleotides are TGTGCCAGCACTGTGGGGGGTACCCAAGAGACCCAGTACTTC. Amino acid sequence: CASTVGGTQETQYF.

This clone was observed many times. The chain carries TRBV7-2 and TRBJ2-7; TRBD2 matches 8 bases. V was pared by 1 base and J by 0 bases, with 5 bases of the junction left unmatched. The CDR3 runs to 16 residues. The germline V gene has CDR1 SGHTA and CDR2 FQGNSA. CDR3 residues: CASSLGPAGVSYEQYF. DNA of the CDR3: TGTGCCAGCAGCTTAGGACCAGCGGGGGTCTCCTACGAGCAGTACTTC.

V gene TRBV5-1 combines with J gene TRBJ1-1, with unresolved D. The germline V and J ends were trimmed by 1 base and 1 base, with 11 bases remaining between them. In germline, CDR1 is SGHRS, CDR2 YFSETQ. This CDR3 contains 15 residues. The CDR3 coding sequence is TGCGCCAGCAGCTTGCTGCAGAATCCGAACACTGAAGCTTTCTTT. Its translation is CASSLLQNPNTEAFF.

The chain couples TRBV6-2 or TRBV6-3 to TRBJ1-5; 7 bases agree with TRBD1. The length of the CDR3 is 17 residues. The junction had 11 bases not matched to a gene; V was cut back by 6 bases and J by 0 bases. Germline CDR1 MNHEY, CDR2 SVGEGT. The CDR3 is CASSPRTGFYSNQPQHF. In DNA form, the CDR3 reads TGTGCCAGCAGCCCCCGGACAGGATTCTATAGCAATCAGCCCCAGCATTTT.

The genes are TRBV10-3 and TRBJ2-1, with a weak D call TRBD2 (6 bases). In germline, CDR1 is ENHRY, CDR2 SYGVKD. With 4 bases removed from V and 10 bases from J, the gap between germline ends came to 14 bases. CDR3 length equals 13 residues. The CDR3 reads CAISGTIREEQFF. CDR3 DNA sequence: TGTGCCATCAGTGGGACTATCCGGGAGGAGCAGTTCTTC.

This chain joins TRBV15 and TRBJ2-7; TRBD1 matches at 8 bases. The junction had 2 bases not matched to a gene; V was cut back by 3 bases and J by 1 base. The germline CDR1 and CDR2 sequences are LNHNV and YYDKDF (reference sequence). The CDR3 consists of 14 residues. The CDR3 DNA is TGTGCCACCAGCAGTAGGACAGGGTCCTACGAGCAGTACTTC. Residues: CATSSRTGSYEQYF.